This passage covers 10 T cell receptor beta chains from one sample sequenced in a study of control samples from healthy donors and cancer patients. Only in-frame clones appear in the TCRdb table, and some are missing; sequencing was by immunoSEQ multiplex PCR. The sample gives under 30,000 clones, over 75% of which show up once; roughly 6.3% is in the top ten. Sequencing was carried out using PBMCs. All receptors come from a woman aged 55-70 years with head and neck cancer.

The chain joins TRBV5-5 to TRBJ1-1; D remains unclear. This CDR3 region has 12 residues. The germline V gene has CDR1 SGHKS and CDR2 YYEKEE (reference sequence). V was clipped by 0 bases and J by 6 bases, with 6 bases between them. CDR3 residues: CASSLDLPEAFF. The CDR3 DNA reads as TGTGCCAGCAGCTTGGATCTACCTGAAGCTTTCTTT.

The table lists this clone with a few counts. The chain couples TRBV30 to TRBJ1-5; 8 bases match TRBD1. The CDR3 spans 22 residues. Germline CDR1 and CDR2: GTSNPN and SVGIG (reference sequence). V dropped 2 bases and J dropped 0; count of bases not matched to a gene: 24. CDR3 region: CAWSIRGGGQGREYNSNQPQHF. In DNA, the CDR3 is TGTGCCTGGAGTATCCGGGGGGGAGGACAGGGCCGGGAATATAATAGCAATCAGCCCCAGCATTTT. Full variable domain (outside the CDR3, taken from reference TRBV30 and TRBJ1-5): SQTIHQWPATLVQPVGSPLSLECTVEGTSNPNLYWYRQAAGRGLQLLFYSVGIGQISSEVPQNLSASRPQDRQFILSSKKLLLSDSGFYLCAWSIRGGGQGREYNSNQPQHFGDGTRLSIL.

J is TRBJ2-1 and V is TRBV11-3, with 7 bases aligning to TRBD2. CDR1 and CDR2 from the germline V gene are SGHNT and YENEEA. This CDR3 is built from 13 residues. V lost 5 bases to trimming and J lost 12 bases; unmatched junction nucleotides: 10. CDR3 protein: CASSPVAGVTQFF. In nucleotides, the CDR3 is TGTGCCAGCAGCCCCGTTGCGGGGGTGACGCAGTTCTTC.

This chain links TRBV5-1 with TRBJ2-1, with D possibly matching TRBD2 (5 bases). Looked up from germline, CDR1 is SGHRS and CDR2 is YFSETQ. The CDR3 consists of 15 residues. V was clipped by 2 bases and J by 0 bases, with 9 bases between them. CDR3 in DNA: TGCGCCAGCAGCTTAGCGGAAAGCTCCTACAATGAGCAGTTCTTC. It encodes CASSLAESSYNEQFF.

The chain carries TRBV5-1 and TRBJ1-1; D is possibly TRBD1 (5 bases). With 3 bases removed from V and 2 bases from J, the gap between germline ends came to 11 bases. In germline, CDR1 is SGHRS, CDR2 YFSETQ. The CDR3 spans 14 residues. The CDR3 coding sequence is TGCGCCAGCAGCTCGACGACAGCTAACACTGAAGCTTTCTTT. Protein product: CASSSTTANTEAFF.

This chain links TRBV30 with TRBJ1-2; TRBD1 aligns across 12 bases. Germline V gene lookup returns CDR1 GTSNPN and CDR2 SVGIG (reference sequence). The trim removed 4 bases at V and 8 bases at J, leaving 17 bases unmatched. The CDR3 consists of 17 residues. CDR3 sequence reads: CAWTLKTGTGGRYGYTF. DNA of the CDR3: TGTGCCTGGACTCTAAAAACCGGGACAGGGGGCAGGTACGGCTACACCTTC.

The chain employs TRBV7-3 and TRBJ1-2, with D possibly being TRBD1 (5 bases). The V end was cut by 1 base, the J end by 6 bases, with 9 bases between. Germline assignment: CDR1 SGHTA and CDR2 FQGTGA. The CDR3 is 13 residues long. CDR3 sequence reads: CASSLSRDDGYTF. As DNA, the CDR3 is TGTGCCAGCAGCTTAAGCAGGGACGATGGCTACACCTTC.

The rearrangement joins TRBV9 to TRBJ1-3; perhaps TRBD1 as D (5 bases). CDR1 SGDLS and CDR2 YYNGEE come from the germline V gene. The V and J ends lost 3 bases and 1 base respectively, with 11 bases between them. This CDR3 comprises 15 residues. Written as DNA, the CDR3 is TGTGCCAGCAGCGGGGGCAGTCAATCTGGAAACACCATATATTTT. It encodes CASSGGSQSGNTIYF.

To note about this clone: The same CDR3 is also encoded by other DNA sequences in this sample. The CDR3 region is CASSPTGDNQPQHF. CDR3 nucleotide sequence: TGTGCCAGCTCACCGACAGGGGACAATCAGCCCCAGCATTTT. V gene TRBV18 combines with J gene TRBJ1-5, with 8 bases that match TRBD1. Germline trimming cut 3 bases from V and 3 bases from J; bases unmatched to any gene: 1. This CDR3 region has 14 residues. CDR1 and CDR2 from the germline V gene are KGHSH and LQKENI.

The chain couples TRBV25-1 to TRBJ1-4; no clear D. Germline lookup yields CDR1 MGHDK and CDR2 SYGVNS. The germline V and J ends were trimmed by 8 bases and 7 bases, with 5 bases remaining between them. The CDR3 contains 10 residues. This chain's CDR3 is CASHGEKLFF. Here the CDR3 DNA reads TGTGCCAGCCACGGTGAAAAACTGTTTTTT.